This T cell receptor (beta chain) was sequenced during a study of T-cell memory formation after mild COVID-19 (dated by TCRdb to the early 2020s). In terms of the full investigation: TCR sequence clusters from the two donors were found to be largely donor specific. In a couple of donors, T-cell clones that expanded and contracted after mild COVID-19 were tracked by sequencing TCRalpha and TCRbeta repertoires over time. Two young, previously healthy adult volunteers made up the cohort, one male and one female. Summary of the overall study and its limitations: Clones that contracted from day 15 to 85 showed balanced CD4/CD8 phenotypes, whereas a second wave of clones that expanded from day 15 to 37 leaned towards CD4+. The study included only a couple of mild cases, and larger cohorts that include severe cases with pre-infection samples were judged to be necessary. The second-wave clones that peaked on day 37 were not confirmed to be SARS-CoV-2 specific. The detection of some responding clones in pre-infection memory suggests that pre-existing cross-reactive memory T cells joined the SARS-CoV-2 response. Contracting CD4+ clones were located mainly in the CM and EM memory subsets, whereas CD8+ clones were found to be enriched in EMRA.

This clonotype was seen more than once but under ten times. What antigen it recognizes has not been identified. Nothing much larger sits one base from this clone, and base qualities are not available. Sequencer: Illumina NovaSeq 6000. cDNA libraries for TCRalpha and TCRbeta were prepared by 5'RACE using constant-segment primers, with sample barcodes and unique molecular identifiers added. RNA was extracted from every sample with Trizol reagent. Amplification of the libraries took two PCR steps, and the second step added a second sample barcode plus Illumina TruSeq adapters. Sequencing of the libraries was done on an Illumina NovaSeq, producing 2 x 150 bp paired-end reads. From the authors' description of their analysis: Reads were demultiplexed and collapsed into UMI-guided consensus sequences with migec v1.2.7. Using mixcr v2.1.11, UMI consensuses were aligned to TRA and TRB V and J templates and then assembled into clonotypes. A clonotype was counted as expanded or contracted only if both edgeR and NoisET called the change significant, with noise models trained on biological replicates. For edgeR calls, the cutoffs were a false discovery rate-adjusted p below 0.01 and a log2 fold-change threshold of 1. As an exploratory analysis of dynamics, PCA with hierarchical clustering was applied to max-normalized trajectories of the 1000 most abundant clonotypes. Separately sequenced CD4+ and CD8+ repertoires were used to assign the CD4 or CD8 phenotype of responding clones. The public reads were reprocessed in TCRdb via fastp at Q25 and MiXCR, keeping in-frame beta chains. Rows with one shared CDR3 protein collapse into an entry with the most common genes and DNA. TCRdb assigned the V and J calls; the authors' analysis was not used. Present in this sample are roughly 120,000 distinct CDR3 sequences, about 17% of which were seen just once. Approximately 15% of the sample comes from the top ten.

As encoded in the germline V gene (reference sequence), CDR1 is SEHNR while CDR2 is FQNEAQ. The CDR3, cysteine through phenylalanine, is 16 amino acids long. Only CDR3 DNA is held: 48 bases, read in frame from base 1. Unmatched junction bases come to 10, with V trimmed by 4 bases and J by 5 bases. PBMCs were isolated by Ficoll-Paque density gradient centrifugation. The clonotype comes from an adult woman who had mild COVID-19 (a few samples of this study predate the infection). The sample titles of this study are shuffled in the database, so cell type and time point are left out; the donor was told from shared clones. The rearrangement combines TRBV7-9 with TRBJ2-5; 10 bases in the junction line up with TRBD2. Sequencing was performed on PBMCs or a T cell subset sorted from them (not recorded which). The nucleotides read TGTGCCAGCAGCTCCCGGCCGCTAGCGGGAGCGGAGACCCAGTACTTC. This gives the protein CASSSRPLAGAETQYF. Supplemented by the reference TRBV7-9 and TRBJ2-5 proteins around the CDR3, the complete variable domain is DTGVSQNPRHKITKRGQNVTFRCDPISEHNRLYWYRQTLGQGPEFLTYFQNEAQLEKSRLLSDRFSAERPKGSFSTLEIQRTEQGDSAMYLCASSSRPLAGAETQYFGPGTRLLVL.